This T cell receptor (beta chain) is drawn from a study of blood T cell repertoires in COVID-19. Generated by immunoSEQ multiplex PCR, the TCRdb table keeps only in-frame clones and is missing some. The data show approximately 70,000 clones, nearly 90% seen once. This clone has more than one count but fewer than ten. The length of the CDR3 is 16 residues. Germline V gives CDR1 WNHNN, CDR2 SYGVQD (reference sequence). Trimming removed 0 bases at V and 3 bases at J, with 14 bases between. The sequenced sample consisted of peripheral blood. The sequence was obtained from a woman aged 50 to 65 with COVID-19, enrolled during active disease. The V gene is TRBV10-1, the J gene TRBJ1-1; D remains unclear. The CDR3 nucleotides are TGCGCCAGCAGTGAGTCGATTTGGTGGGAGGACACTGAAGCTTTCTTT. Amino acids: CASSESIWWEDTEAFF.